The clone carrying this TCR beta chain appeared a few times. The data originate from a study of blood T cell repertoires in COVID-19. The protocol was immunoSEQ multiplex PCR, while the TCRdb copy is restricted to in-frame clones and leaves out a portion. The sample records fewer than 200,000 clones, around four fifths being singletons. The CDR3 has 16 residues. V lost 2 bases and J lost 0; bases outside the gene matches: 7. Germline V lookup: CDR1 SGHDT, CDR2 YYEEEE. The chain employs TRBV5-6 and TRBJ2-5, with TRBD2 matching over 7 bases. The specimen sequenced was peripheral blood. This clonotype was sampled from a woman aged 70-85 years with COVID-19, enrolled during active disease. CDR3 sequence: CASSFTTGGYQETQYF. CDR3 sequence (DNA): TGTGCCAGCAGCTTTACCACGGGAGGCTACCAAGAGACCCAGTACTTC.